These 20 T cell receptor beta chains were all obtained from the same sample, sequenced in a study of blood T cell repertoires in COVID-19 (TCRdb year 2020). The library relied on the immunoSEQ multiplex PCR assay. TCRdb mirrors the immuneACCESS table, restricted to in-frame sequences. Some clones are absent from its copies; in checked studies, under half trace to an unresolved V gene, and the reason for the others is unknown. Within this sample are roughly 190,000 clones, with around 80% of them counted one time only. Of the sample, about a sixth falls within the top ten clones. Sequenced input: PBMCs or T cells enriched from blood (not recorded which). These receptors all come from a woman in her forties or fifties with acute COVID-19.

The CDR3 bases are TGTGCCACCCGGGGGGGTAGCGGGGCCCAGGGTGAGCAGTTCTTC. Translation gives CATRGGSGAQGEQFF. The V gene is TRBV6-5, the J gene TRBJ2-1; 8 nucleotides line up with TRBD2. Germline V gene lookup returns CDR1 MNHEY and CDR2 SVGAGI. CDR3 length equals 15 residues. V gave up 10 bases and J gave up 9 bases; unmatched junction bases: 17.

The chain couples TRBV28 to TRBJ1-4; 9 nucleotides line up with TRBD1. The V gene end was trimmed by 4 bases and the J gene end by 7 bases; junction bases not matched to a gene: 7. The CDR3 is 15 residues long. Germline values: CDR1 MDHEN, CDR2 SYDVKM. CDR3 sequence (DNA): TGTGCCAGCAGTTACTCGGGACAGGGCGTTGAAAAACTGTTTTTT. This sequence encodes CASSYSGQGVEKLFF. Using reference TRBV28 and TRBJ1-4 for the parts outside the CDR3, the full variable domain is DVKVTQSSRYLVKRTGEKVFLECVQDMDHENMFWYRQDPGLGLRLIYFSYDVKMKEKGDIPEGYSVSREKKERFSLILESASTNQTSMYLCASSYSGQGVEKLFFGSGTQLSVL.

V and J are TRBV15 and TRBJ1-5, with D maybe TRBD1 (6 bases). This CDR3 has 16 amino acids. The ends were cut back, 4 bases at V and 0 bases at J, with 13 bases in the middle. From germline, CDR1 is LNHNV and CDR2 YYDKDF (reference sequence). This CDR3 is CATSKGQRYSNQPQHF. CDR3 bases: TGTGCCACCAGCAAGGGACAACGATATAGCAATCAGCCCCAGCATTTT.

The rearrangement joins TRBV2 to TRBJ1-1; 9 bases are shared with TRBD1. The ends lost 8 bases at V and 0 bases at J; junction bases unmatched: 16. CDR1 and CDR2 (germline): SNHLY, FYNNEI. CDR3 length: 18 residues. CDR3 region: CASRGSTGGPSLNTEAFF. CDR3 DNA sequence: TGTGCCAGCCGTGGTTCGACAGGGGGGCCCAGTTTGAACACTGAAGCTTTCTTT.

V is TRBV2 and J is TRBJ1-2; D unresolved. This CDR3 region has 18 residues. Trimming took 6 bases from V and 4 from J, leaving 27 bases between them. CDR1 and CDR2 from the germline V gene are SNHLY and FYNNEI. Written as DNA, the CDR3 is TGTGCCAGCAGCGAGTCCCCGAACCGATTACAGACTAGCTATGGCTACACCTTC. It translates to CASSESPNRLQTSYGYTF.

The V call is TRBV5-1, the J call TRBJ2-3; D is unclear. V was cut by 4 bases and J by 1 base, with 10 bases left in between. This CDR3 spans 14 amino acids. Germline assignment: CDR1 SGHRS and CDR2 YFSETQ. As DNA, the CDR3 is TGCGCCAGCAGCGCGGCTGCTGGCACAGATACGCAGTATTTT. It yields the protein CASSAAAGTDTQYF.

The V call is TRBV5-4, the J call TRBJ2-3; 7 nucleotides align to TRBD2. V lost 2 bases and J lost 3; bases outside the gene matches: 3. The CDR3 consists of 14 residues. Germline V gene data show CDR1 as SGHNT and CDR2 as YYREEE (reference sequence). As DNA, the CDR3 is TGTGCCAGCAGCTTTGGGGGGGGGACAGATACGCAGTATTTT. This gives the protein CASSFGGGTDTQYF. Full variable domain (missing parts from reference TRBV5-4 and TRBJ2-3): ETGVTQSPTHLIKTRGQQVTLRCSSQSGHNTVSWYQQALGQGPQFIFQYYREEENGRGNFPPRFSGLQFPNYSSELNVNALELDDSALYLCASSFGGGTDTQYFGPGTRLTVL.

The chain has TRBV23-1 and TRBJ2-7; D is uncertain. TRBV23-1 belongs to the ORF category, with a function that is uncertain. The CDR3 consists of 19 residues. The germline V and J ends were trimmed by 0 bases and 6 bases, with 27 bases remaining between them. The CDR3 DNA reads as TGCGCCAGCAGTCAATCGGTAGTGGCTCCTTATACCACGGGTAGCGAGCAGTACGTC. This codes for CASSQSVVAPYTTGSEQYV.

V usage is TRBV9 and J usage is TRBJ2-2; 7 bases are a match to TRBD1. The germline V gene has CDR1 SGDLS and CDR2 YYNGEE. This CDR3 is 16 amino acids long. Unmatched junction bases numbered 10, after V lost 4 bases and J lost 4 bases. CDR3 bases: TGTGCCAGCAGCCCCCAGGAAACAGGGGTCACCGGGGAGCTGTTTTTT. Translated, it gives CASSPQETGVTGELFF.

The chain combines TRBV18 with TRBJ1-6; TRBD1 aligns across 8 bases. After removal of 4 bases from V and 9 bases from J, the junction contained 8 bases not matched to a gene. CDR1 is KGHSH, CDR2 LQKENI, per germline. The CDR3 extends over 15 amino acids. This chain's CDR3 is CASSQGQGTGSPLHF. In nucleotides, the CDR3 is TGTGCCAGCTCACAAGGACAGGGTACGGGTTCACCCCTCCACTTT. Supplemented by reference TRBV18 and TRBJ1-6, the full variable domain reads NAGVMQNPRHLVRRRGQEARLRCSPMKGHSHVYWYRQLPEEGLKFMVYLQKENIIDESGMPKERFSAEFPKEGPSILRIQQVVRGDSAAYFCASSQGQGTGSPLHFGNGTRLTVT.

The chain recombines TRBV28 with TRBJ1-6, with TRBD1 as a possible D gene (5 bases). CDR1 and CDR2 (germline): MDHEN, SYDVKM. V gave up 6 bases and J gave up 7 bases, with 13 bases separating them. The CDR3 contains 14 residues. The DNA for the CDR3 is TGTGCCAGCAGGGGAAATCCAGGGAATTCACCCCTCCACTTT. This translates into CASRGNPGNSPLHF.

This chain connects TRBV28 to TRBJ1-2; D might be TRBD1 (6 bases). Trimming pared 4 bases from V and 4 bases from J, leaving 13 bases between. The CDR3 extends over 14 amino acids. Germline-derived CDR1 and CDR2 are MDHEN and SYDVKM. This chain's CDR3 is CASSSTGGTYGYTF. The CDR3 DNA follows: TGTGCCAGCAGTTCGACAGGCGGTACCTATGGCTACACCTTC.

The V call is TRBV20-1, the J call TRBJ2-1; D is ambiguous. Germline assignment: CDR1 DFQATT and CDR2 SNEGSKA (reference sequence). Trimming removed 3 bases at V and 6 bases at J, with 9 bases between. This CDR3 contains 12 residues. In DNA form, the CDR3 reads TGCAGTGCTAGTCCCTTGAGCAATGAGCAGTTCTTC. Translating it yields CSASPLSNEQFF.

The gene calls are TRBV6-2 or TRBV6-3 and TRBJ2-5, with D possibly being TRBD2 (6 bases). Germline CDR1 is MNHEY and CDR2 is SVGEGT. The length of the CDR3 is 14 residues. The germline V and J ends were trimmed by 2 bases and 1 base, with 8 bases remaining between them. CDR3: CASSYLRGQETQYF. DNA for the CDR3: TGTGCCAGCAGTTACCTGCGGGGCCAAGAGACCCAGTACTTC.

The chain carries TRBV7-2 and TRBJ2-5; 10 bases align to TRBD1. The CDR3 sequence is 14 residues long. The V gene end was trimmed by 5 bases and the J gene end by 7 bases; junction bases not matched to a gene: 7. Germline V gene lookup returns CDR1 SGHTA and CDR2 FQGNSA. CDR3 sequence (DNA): TGTGCCAGCAGCCGCTCCCGGGACAGGGGGACCCAGTACTTC. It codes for CASSRSRDRGTQYF.

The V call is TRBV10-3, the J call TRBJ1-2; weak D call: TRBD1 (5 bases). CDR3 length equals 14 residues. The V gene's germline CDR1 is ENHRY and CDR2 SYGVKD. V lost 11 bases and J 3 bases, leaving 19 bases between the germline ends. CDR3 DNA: TGTGCCTTCTCTCCTGCGGGGGGTGACTATGGCTACACCTTC. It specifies CAFSPAGGDYGYTF.

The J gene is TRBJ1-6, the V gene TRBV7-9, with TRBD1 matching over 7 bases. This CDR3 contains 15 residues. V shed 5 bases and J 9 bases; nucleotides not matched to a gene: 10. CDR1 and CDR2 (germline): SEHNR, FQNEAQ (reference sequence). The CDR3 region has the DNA TGTGCCAGCAGCGGACGACAGGGAGCAGGTTCACCCCTCCACTTT. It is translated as CASSGRQGAGSPLHF.

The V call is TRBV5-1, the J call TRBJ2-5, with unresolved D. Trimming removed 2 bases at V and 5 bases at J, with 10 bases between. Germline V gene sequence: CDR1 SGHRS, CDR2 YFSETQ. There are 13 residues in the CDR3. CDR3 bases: TGCGCCAGCAGCTTCGGTGAAGAGGAGACCCAGTACTTC. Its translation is CASSFGEEETQYF.

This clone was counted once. DNA for the CDR3: TGTGCCTGGAGCGTGTGGGGGGCTAATGAAAAACTGTTTTTT. Amino acids: CAWSVWGANEKLFF. The chain carries TRBV30 and TRBJ1-4, with D tentatively TRBD1 (5 bases). V was clipped by 3 bases and J by 3 bases, with 11 bases between them. The germline gives CDR1 GTSNPN, CDR2 SVGIG (reference sequence). This CDR3 comprises 14 residues.

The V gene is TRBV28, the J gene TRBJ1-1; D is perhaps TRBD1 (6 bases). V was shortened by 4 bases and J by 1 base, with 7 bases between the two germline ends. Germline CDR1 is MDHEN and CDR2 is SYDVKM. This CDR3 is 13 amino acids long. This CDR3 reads CASSSGQNTEAFF. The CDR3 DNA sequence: TGTGCCAGCAGTTCGGGACAGAACACTGAAGCTTTCTTT.